This T cell receptor (beta chain) was found in a study of blood T cell repertoires in COVID-19. Across the study: Sample material is recorded as cDNA or gDNA derived from T cells, B-cell-depleted T cells, or PBMCs.

This clone showed up just once. Repertoires were generated with immunoSEQ multiplex PCR, while TCRdb's copy carries only in-frame clones and drops some. The sample includes hundreds of thousands of clones, over 75% seen only once; the top ten take over 1.5%. V was clipped by 5 bases and J by 7 bases, with 15 bases between them. This CDR3 has 14 amino acids. Per the germline V gene, CDR1 is MGHDK and CDR2 is SYGVNS. Donors in Cohort 3 counted as recovered after two negative PCRs, clearance, or symptom resolution. Sequenced input: PBMCs or T cells enriched from blood (not recorded which). The receptor comes from a man aged 35-49 years who had recovered from COVID-19. The chain recombines TRBV25-1 with TRBJ2-1, with D perhaps TRBD2 (6 bases). For the CDR3, the DNA is TGTGCCAGCAGTAGACCGGGGACTTTAAATGAGCAGTTCTTC. This gives the protein CASSRPGTLNEQFF.